This T cell receptor beta chain was obtained from a study of cytomegalovirus exposure and HLA in healthy donors. Study outcomes and limitations: The study listed roughly 160 cytomegalovirus-associated TCR beta chains.

Concerning this clone itself: Its antigen is unknown.

The PCR used 60 Vbeta and 13 Jbeta primers. Profiled with immunoSEQ multiplex PCR; TCRdb holds only in-frame clones, not every one. The data show around 160,000 clones, around 79% seen once. Germline V gene data show CDR1 as MDHEN and CDR2 as SYDVKM. The CDR3 totals 14 residues. Trimming shortened V by 4 bases and J by 3 bases, and 13 bases separated the two germline ends. The sequenced sample consisted of PBMCs. This clonotype was obtained from a middle-aged woman in good health and CMV-seropositive. The rearrangement joins TRBV28 to TRBJ2-7; the D gene is possibly TRBD1 (6 bases). CDR3: CASSSGGQSYEQYF. CDR3 sequence (DNA): TGTGCCAGCAGTTCTGGGGGACAAAGCTACGAGCAGTACTTC. Full variable domain (missing parts from reference TRBV28 and TRBJ2-7): DVKVTQSSRYLVKRTGEKVFLECVQDMDHENMFWYRQDPGLGLRLIYFSYDVKMKEKGDIPEGYSVSREKKERFSLILESASTNQTSMYLCASSSGGQSYEQYFGPGTRLTVT.